Detailed here is one T cell receptor (beta chain). Reverse transcription used about 0.45 to 1 ug RNA and random hexamers. TCRdb recomputed calls from the immunoSEQ multiplex PCR reads with MiXCR, one row per CDR3 protein. The top ten hold 0.1% of the sample, which has about 190,000 distinct CDR3 sequences, under 95% seen once. The data belong to a study of CD8 T cells in Susac syndrome. CDR1 and CDR2 from the germline V gene are MNHEY and SMNVEV (reference sequence). V dropped 5 bases and J dropped 2; count of bases not matched to a gene: 5. This CDR3 has 14 amino acids. The sequencing input was CD4+ T cells from PBMCs. The chain recombines TRBV27 with TRBJ2-7; 8 positions match TRBD1. The clonotype comes from a human donor in good health. CDR3 DNA sequence: TGTGCCAGCAGTGGACAGGGCTCTCCCTACGAGCAGTACGTC. This translates into CASSGQGSPYEQYV.